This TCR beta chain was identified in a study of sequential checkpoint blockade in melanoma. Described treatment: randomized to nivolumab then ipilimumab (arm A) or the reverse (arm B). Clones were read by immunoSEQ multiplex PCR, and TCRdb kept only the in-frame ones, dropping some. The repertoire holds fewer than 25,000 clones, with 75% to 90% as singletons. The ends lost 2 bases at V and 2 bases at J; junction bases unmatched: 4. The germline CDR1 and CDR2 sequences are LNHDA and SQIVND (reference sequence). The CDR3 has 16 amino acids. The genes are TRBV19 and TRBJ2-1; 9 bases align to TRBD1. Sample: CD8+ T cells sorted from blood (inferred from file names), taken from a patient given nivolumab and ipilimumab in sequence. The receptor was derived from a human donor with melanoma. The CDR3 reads CASSIRGQGPYNEQFF. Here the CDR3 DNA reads TGTGCCAGTAGTATAAGGGGACAGGGCCCCTACAATGAGCAGTTCTTC.